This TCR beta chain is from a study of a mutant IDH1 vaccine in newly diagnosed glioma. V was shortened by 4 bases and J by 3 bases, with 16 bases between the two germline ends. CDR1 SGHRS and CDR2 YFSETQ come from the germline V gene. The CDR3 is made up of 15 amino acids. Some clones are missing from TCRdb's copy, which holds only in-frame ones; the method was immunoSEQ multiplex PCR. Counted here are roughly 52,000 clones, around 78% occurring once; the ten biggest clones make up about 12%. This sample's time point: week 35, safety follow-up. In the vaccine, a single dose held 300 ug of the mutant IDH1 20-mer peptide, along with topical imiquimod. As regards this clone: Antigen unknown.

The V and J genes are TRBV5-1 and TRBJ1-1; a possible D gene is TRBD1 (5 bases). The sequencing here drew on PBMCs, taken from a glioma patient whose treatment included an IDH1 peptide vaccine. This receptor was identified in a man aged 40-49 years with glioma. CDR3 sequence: CASSLAPGGDTEAFF. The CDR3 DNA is TGCGCCAGCAGCCTCGCCCCGGGGGGGGACACTGAAGCTTTCTTT.